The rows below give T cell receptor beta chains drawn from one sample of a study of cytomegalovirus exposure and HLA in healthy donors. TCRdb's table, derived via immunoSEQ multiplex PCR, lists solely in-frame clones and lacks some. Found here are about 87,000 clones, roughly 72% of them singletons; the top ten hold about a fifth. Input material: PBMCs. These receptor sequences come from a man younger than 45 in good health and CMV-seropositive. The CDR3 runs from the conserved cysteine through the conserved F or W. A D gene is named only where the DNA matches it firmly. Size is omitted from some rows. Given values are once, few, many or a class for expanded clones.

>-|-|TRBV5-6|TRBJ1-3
TGTGCCAGCAGCTTGGTTAGTAACCTGAGGGGAAACACCATATATTTT
CASSLVSNLRGNTIYF
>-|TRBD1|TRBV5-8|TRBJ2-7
TGTGCCAGCAATTTTGACAGGGGCTACGAGCAGTACTTC
CASNFDRGYEQYF
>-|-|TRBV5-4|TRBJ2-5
TGTGCCAGCAGCCCAACTGAGGGGACACCCAGGGCCCAGTACTTC
CASSPTEGTPRAQYF
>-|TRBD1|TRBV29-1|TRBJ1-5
TGCAGCGTAGTGGACAGGGGAAATCAGCCCCAGCATTTT
CSVVDRGNQPQHF
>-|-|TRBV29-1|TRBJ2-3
TGCAGCGTTGGTTGGGGGCAGACTGGCACAGATACGCAGTATTTT
CSVGWGQTGTDTQYF
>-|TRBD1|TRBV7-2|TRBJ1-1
TGTGCCAGCAGCCCCCGGGGACAGGGGGTAGGGAACACTGAAGCTTTCTTT
CASSPRGQGVGNTEAFF
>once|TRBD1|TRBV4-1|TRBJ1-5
TGCGCCAGCAGCCAAGACGGCAGGGGGCATCAGCCCCAGCATTTT
CASSQDGRGHQPQHF
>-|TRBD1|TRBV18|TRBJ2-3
TGTGCCAGCTCTCCCGGGACAGGGCGCACAGATACGCAGTATTTT
CASSPGTGRTDTQYF
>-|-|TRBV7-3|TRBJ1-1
TGTGCCAGCAGCTTAACGGGGGCGGGCACTGAAGCTTTCTTT
CASSLTGAGTEAFF
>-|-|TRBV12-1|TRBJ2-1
TGTGCCAGCAGCCCCCGCGGGCAGAATGAGCAGTTCTTC
CASSPRGQNEQFF
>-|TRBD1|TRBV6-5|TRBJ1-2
TGTGCCAGCAGCCCTCCGACAGGGGAGGTAGGCTACACCTTC
CASSPPTGEVGYTF
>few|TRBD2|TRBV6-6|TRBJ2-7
TGTGCCAGCACTATCAGGACTAGCGGGGTCTACGAGCAGTACTTC
CASTIRTSGVYEQYF
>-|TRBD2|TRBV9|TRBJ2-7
TGTGCCAGCAGCGTAGGGACTAGCGGGAAGAACGAGCAGTACTTC
CASSVGTSGKNEQYF
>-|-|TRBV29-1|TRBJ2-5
TGCAGCGTTCAGTGGGTAGCTCTTAACCAAGAGACCCAGTACTTC
CSVQWVALNQETQYF
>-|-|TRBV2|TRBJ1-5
TGTGCCAGCAGTATTCGGACGTCAGGGATGGATCAGCCCCAGCATTTT
CASSIRTSGMDQPQHF
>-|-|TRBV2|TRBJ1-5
TGTGCCAGCAGTGAAGCGGACAGATTAAGTCAGCCCCAGCATTTT
CASSEADRLSQPQHF
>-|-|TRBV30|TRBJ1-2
TGTGCCTGGGCAGGGAATCCCCGGTATGGCTACACCTTC
CAWAGNPRYGYTF
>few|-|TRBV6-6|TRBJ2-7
TGTGCCAGCAGTTACTCGAGGGAGCAGTACTTC
CASSYSREQYF
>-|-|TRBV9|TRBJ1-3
TGTGCCAGCAGCGCAGACATTTGGTCCGGAAACACCATATATTTT
CASSADIWSGNTIYF
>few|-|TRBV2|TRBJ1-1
TGTGCCAGCAGTTCGCAGGGTTGGACTGAAGCTTTCTTT
CASSSQGWTEAFF
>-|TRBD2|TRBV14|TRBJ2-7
TGTGCCAGCAGCCCATTGACTAGCGGGAGTTACGAGCAGTACTTC
CASSPLTSGSYEQYF
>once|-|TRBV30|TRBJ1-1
TGTGCCTGGAGTGGCTGGGGGGTCAACACTGAAGCTTTCTTT
CAWSGWGVNTEAFF
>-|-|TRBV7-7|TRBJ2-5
TGTGCCAGCAGCTTAGCGCACGAGTTAGAGACCCAGTACTTC
CASSLAHELETQYF
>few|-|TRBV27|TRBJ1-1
TGTGCCAGCAGTTTAGGCAAGGGGGTCACTGAAGCTTTCTTT
CASSLGKGVTEAFF
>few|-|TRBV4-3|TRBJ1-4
TGCGCCAGCAGCCATGACGAGGAGTCTAATGAAAAACTGTTTTTT
CASSHDEESNEKLFF
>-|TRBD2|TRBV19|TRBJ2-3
TGTGCCAGTAGTTGGACTAGCGGGGGTCAGGATACGCAGTATTTT
CASSWTSGGQDTQYF
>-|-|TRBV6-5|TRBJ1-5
TGTGCCAGCAGTTTCCGGGACAATCAGCCCCAGCATTTT
CASSFRDNQPQHF
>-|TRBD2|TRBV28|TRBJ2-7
TGTGCCAGCAGTCCCACAATCCTAGCGGGAGAACAAAACTACGAGCAGTACTTC
CASSPTILAGEQNYEQYF
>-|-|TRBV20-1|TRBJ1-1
TGCAGTGCTAGTCGGAACAGGGCAGCTTTCTTT
CSASRNRAAFF
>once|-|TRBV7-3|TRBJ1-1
TGTGCCAGCAGCTCTGACAGAGACACTGAAGCTTTCTTT
CASSSDRDTEAFF
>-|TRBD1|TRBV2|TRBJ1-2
TGTGCCAGCAGTCAGACTCCCGGGACAGGGGCCTATGGCTACCCCTTC
CASSQTPGTGAYGYPF
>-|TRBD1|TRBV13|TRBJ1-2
TGTGCCAGCAGCGCGGACAGGGGAGGCTACACCTTC
CASSADRGGYTF
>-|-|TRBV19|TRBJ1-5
TGTGCCAGTAGTGTTGCCCGAGGTAGCAATCAGCCCCAGCATTTT
CASSVARGSNQPQHF
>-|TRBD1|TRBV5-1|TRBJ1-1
TGCGCCAGCAGCTTCGGGACAGCCCTCACTGAAGCTTTCTTT
CASSFGTALTEAFF
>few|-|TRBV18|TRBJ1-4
TGTGCCAGCTCACCACCGAACGGGAGAAATGAAAAACTGTTTTTT
CASSPPNGRNEKLFF
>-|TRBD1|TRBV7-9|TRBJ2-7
TGTGCCAGCTGCGACAGGGCAGGTGGATCCTACGAGCAGTACTTC
CASCDRAGGSYEQYF
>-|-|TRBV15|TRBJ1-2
TGTGCCACCAGCAGCGGAGGGGTTGGAACTAACTATGGCTACACCTTC
CATSSGGVGTNYGYTF
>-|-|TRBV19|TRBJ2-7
TGTGCCAGTAGTTGGTCAGGGGGGAACTACGAGCAGTACTTC
CASSWSGGNYEQYF
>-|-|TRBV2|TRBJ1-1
TGTGCCAGCAGTGAACGTAACGGGGGAGCTTTCTTT
CASSERNGGAFF
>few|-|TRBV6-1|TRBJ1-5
TGTGCCAGCAGCCCCCTGGGGCAGGGCCATCAGCCCCAGCATTTT
CASSPLGQGHQPQHF
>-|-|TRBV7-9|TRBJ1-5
TGTGCCAGCAGCCTCCCAGGGTTAAATCAGCCCCAGCATTTT
CASSLPGLNQPQHF
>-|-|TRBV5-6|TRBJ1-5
TGTGCCAGCAGCTTGGAGGGGCAGGGCCAGCCCCAGCATTTT
CASSLEGQGQPQHF
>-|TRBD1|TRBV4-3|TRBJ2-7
TGCGCCAGCAGCCAAAACCACAGGGGACCCTACGAGCAGTACTTC
CASSQNHRGPYEQYF
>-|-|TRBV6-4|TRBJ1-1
TGTGCCAGCAGTGCAGAAAGGGGCGCTGAAGCTTTCTTT
CASSAERGAEAFF
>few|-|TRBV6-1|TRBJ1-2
TGTGCCAGCAGTGACGGGGGTGGGGGCTACACCTTC
CASSDGGGGYTF
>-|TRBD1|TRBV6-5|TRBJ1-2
TGTGCCAGCAGTAGGGACAGGGATAACTATGGCTACACCTTC
CASSRDRDNYGYTF
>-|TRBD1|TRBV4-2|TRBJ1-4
TGTGCCAGCAGCCAGGGACAGCCAAATGAAAAACTGTTTTTT
CASSQGQPNEKLFF
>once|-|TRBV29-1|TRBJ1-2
TGCAGCGTTGACACATCAGGGCTTAACTATGGCTACACCTTC
CSVDTSGLNYGYTF
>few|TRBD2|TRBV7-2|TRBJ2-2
TGTGCCAGCAGTCCGGGACTAGCGGGAGGGCCCACCGGGGAGCTGTTTTTT
CASSPGLAGGPTGELFF
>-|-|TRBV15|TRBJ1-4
TGTGCCACCAGTAGGGACTTAACTGAAAAACTGTTTTTT
CATSRDLTEKLFF
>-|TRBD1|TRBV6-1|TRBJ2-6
TGTGCCAGCAGTGAGACAGGGATCTCTGGGGCCAACGTCCTGACTTTC
CASSETGISGANVLTF
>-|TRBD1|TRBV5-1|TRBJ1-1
TGCGCCAGCAGCTTGGGGACAGGGGTCGCCTTCACTGAAGCTTTCTTT
CASSLGTGVAFTEAFF
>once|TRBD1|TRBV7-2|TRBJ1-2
TGTGCCAGCAGTTTTTCACCAGGGGGCAGTTTAGGCTATGGCTACACCTTC
CASSFSPGGSLGYGYTF
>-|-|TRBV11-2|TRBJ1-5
TGTGCCAGCAGCTTAGTCGGGGCGGGGTCTAGCAATCAGCCCCAGCATTTT
CASSLVGAGSSNQPQHF
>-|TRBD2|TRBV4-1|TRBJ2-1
TGCGCCAGCAGCCAACTGTGGGCGGGAGGGGTAAGGATCTTC
CASSQLWAGGVRIF